This T cell receptor (beta chain) was found in a study of chemoradiotherapy in HPV16-positive cancers. For the study at large: Candidate HPV-specific T-cell clones and common TCR motifs came from functional assays in two HPV16-positive patients. The study, taken as a whole, reports: The functional HPV-specific definition rests on just two HPV16-positive patients. For HPV16-positive patients, expanding HPV-responsive T cells associated with longer recurrence-free survival. Candidate HPV-specific clones and E7-related TCR motifs grew in tumor during treatment.

Clones were sequenced by immunoSEQ multiplex PCR, and TCRdb holds only the in-frame ones, with some missing. Here the sample spans tens of thousands of clones, about 90% being singletons. To note about this clone: Its matching antigen is unknown.

CDR3 length: 13 residues. Germline loops: CDR1 KGHSH, CDR2 LQKENI. V was cut by 2 bases and J by 0 bases, with 2 bases left in between. The clonotype comes from a human donor with HPV-associated anogenital cancer. The chain recombines TRBV18 with TRBJ1-3; D is unresolved. The sequenced sample was blood, obtained from a patient who underwent chemoradiotherapy. This CDR3 reads CASSPVSGNTIYF. The CDR3 nucleotides are TGTGCCAGCTCACCAGTCTCTGGAAACACCATATATTTT.